This note documents a single T cell receptor beta chain sequence. Its recognized antigen is unknown. The record has no base qualities; no much larger clone is one base away. The data stem from a study of blood T cell repertoires in COVID-19 (dated by TCRdb to about 2020). In terms of the full investigation: Collaborator samples came from the United States, Italy and Spain and covered acute and convalescent phases of COVID-19. The prospective study material was composed of cDNA or gDNA derived from T cells, B-cell-depleted T cells, or PBMCs. The dataset comprised deeply sampled blood TCRbeta repertoires from subjects exposed to, actively infected with, or recovered from COVID-19. A freely available public database, intended as a resource for researchers studying the immune response to SARS-CoV-2, is where the repertoires were released. The samples were drawn from the first 160 participants of the ongoing ImmuneRACE study and from some 1,300 subjects provided by 6 global collaborators. Nearly every sample came with metadata listing a de-identified subject ID, COVID-19 status, age in years and sex. HLA class I and class II types, where available, came from metadata supplied by the sample provider rather than from assay-based typing. Paper-wide results and their limitations: The quantity of clinical and demographic metadata differed by source and by participant and was supplied without curation.

TCRbeta CDR3 regions were amplified from genomic DNA using the immunoSEQ Assay, a bias-controlled multiplex PCR. In the paper's pipeline: The number of nucleated cells in each sample was estimated from the amplification of reference gene primers within the assay. To quantify the absolute abundance of each unique TCRbeta CDR3 rearrangement, sequence reads were collapsed and filtered. For each sample, productive Simpson clonality was calculated as the square root of Simpson's diversity index over productive rearrangements. This immuneACCESS table, as held by TCRdb, lists in-frame sequences with V and J called but not all clones. Of the missing ones, under half trace to an unresolved V gene in checked studies; the others have no known cause. The V and J calls and clone size come from that table; D and trimming were worked out from the DNA. This sample is represented by more than 150,000 clones; more than 70% of them were singletons. The ten top clones hold 7% of the sample.

Whole blood was collected in K2EDTA tubes by collaborating institutions according to the institutions' own protocols. For TCRbeta analysis, collaborators shipped samples in one of three forms: frozen whole blood, isolated PBMCs, or DNA extracted from either of those sample types. V loses 1 base of germline sequence and J loses 2 bases, and the interval between the two ends is 9 bases. Taken from cysteine to phenylalanine, the CDR3 has 15 residues. Only the CDR3 DNA stays, 45 bases, in frame from base 1. Per the germline V gene (reference sequence), SEHNR is the CDR1 and FQNEAQ is the CDR2. The sequenced material came from peripheral blood. This TCR came from a man in his fifties or sixties with active or convalescent COVID-19. The receptor chain draws on TRBV7-9 and TRBJ1-5; the D region possibly corresponds to TRBD1 (6 bases align). The CDR3 reads CASSLVGAGNQPQHF. At the DNA level, the sequence is TGTGCCAGCAGCTTAGTGGGGGCTGGCAATCAGCCCCAGCATTTT.